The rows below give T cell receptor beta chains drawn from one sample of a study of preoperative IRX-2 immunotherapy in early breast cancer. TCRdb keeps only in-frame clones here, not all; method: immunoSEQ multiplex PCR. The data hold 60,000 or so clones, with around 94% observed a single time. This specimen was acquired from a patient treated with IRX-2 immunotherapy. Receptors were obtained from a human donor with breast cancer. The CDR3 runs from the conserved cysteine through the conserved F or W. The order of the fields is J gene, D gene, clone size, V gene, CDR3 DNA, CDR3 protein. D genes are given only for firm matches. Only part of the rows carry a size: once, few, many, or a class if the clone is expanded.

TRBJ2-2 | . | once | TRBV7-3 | TGTGCCAGCAGCTTAAGTAATCTAGGGGGAGGCAACCGGGAGCTGTTTTTT | CASSLSNLGGGNRELFF
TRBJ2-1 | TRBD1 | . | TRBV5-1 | TGCGCCAGCAGCTTGGATGGACAGGGCTCCTACAATGAGCAGTTCTTC | CASSLDGQGSYNEQFF
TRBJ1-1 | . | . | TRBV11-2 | TGTGCCAGCAGCATCGGGGCGGGGATTGAAGCTTTCTTT | CASSIGAGIEAFF
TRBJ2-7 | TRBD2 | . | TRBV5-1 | TGCGCCAGCAGCTTGAAGGCTCCAGCGGGAGGATTGGGGGCTATCTACGAGCAGTACTTC | CASSLKAPAGGLGAIYEQYF
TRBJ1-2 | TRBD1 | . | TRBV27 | TGTGCCAGCACCAGAACAGGGGGCGCATATGGCTACACCTTC | CASTRTGGAYGYTF
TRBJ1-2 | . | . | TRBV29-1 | TGCAGCGTTGAAGAGGGCGGGCTTTCGGGTGGCTACACCTTC | CSVEEGGLSGGYTF
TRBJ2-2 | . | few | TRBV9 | TGTGCCAGCAGCGTAGTGGGCAGGGAGAGGGCCGGGGAGCTGTTTTTT | CASSVVGRERAGELFF
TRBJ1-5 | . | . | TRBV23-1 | TGCGCCAGCAGTCGGTGGACAGAGAATCAGCCCCAGCATTTT | CASSRWTENQPQHF
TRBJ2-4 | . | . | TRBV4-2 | TGTGCCAGCAGCCAAGATAGGGCGGGTCTAGCCAAAAACATTCAGTACTTC | CASSQDRAGLAKNIQYF
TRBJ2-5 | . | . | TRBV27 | TGTGCCAGCAGCCGCGGGCCGGGTAGTGGTATGCAGACCCAGTACTTC | CASSRGPGSGMQTQYF
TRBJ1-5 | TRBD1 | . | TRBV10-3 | TGTGCCATCAGTGACCCACAGGGGCAGCCCCAGCATTTT | CAISDPQGQPQHF
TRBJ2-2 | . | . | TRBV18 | TGTGCCAGCTCGTCTACGGTGGGGCCCGGGGAGCTGTTTTTT | CASSSTVGPGELFF
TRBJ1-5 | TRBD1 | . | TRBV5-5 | TGTGCCAGCAGCTCGGACAGGGGATGGGCGAGCAATCAGCCCCAGCATTTT | CASSSDRGWASNQPQHF
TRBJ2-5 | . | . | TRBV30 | TGTGCCTGGAAGCCTAGGCACGGGGAGACCCAGTACTTC | CAWKPRHGETQYF
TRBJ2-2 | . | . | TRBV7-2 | TGTGCCAGCAGCATGTACAACACCGGGGAGCTGTTTTTT | CASSMYNTGELFF
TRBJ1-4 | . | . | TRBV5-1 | TGCGCCAGCGCGCGGAGTAGGGGGGTTAATGAAAAACTGTTTTTT | CASARSRGVNEKLFF
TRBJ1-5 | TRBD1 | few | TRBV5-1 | TGCGCCAGCAGCTTGAAGGGGGACAGTCAGCCCCAGCATTTT | CASSLKGDSQPQHF
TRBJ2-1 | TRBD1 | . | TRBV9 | TGTGCCAGCAGCGTTACAGGGGGCCACAATGAGCAGTTCTTC | CASSVTGGHNEQFF
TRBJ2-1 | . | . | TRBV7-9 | TGTGCCAGCAGCTTAGTAAGGACACCCTACAATGAGCAGTTCTTC | CASSLVRTPYNEQFF
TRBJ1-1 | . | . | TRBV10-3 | TGTGCCATCATGAAGGGGCCGGCGAGCACTGAAGCTTTCTTT | CAIMKGPASTEAFF
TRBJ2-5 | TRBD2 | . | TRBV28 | TGTGCCAGCAGTCTCCCCGGGCTAGCGGGAGTGGAGACCCAGTACTTC | CASSLPGLAGVETQYF
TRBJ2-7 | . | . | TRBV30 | TGTGCCTGGAGTCCACAGGCCTACGAGCAGTACTTC | CAWSPQAYEQYF
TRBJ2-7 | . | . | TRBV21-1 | TGTGCCGCCTTCCGAGGGGGCGAAGTCTGCGAGCAGTACTTC | CAAFRGGEVCEQYF
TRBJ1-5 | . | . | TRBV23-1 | TGCGCCAGCACTCAATCGCCCAGGGAGGAGGATCAGCCCCAGCATTTT | CASTQSPREEDQPQHF
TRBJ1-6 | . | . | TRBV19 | TGTGCCAGTAGTATCGTAAGGGAAAATTCACCCCTCCACTTT | CASSIVRENSPLHF
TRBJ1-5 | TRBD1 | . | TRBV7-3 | TGTGCCAGCAGCTTAGACAGGGGTCAGCCCCAGCATTTT | CASSLDRGQPQHF
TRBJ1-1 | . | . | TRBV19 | TGTGCCAGTATCGGCACTGAAGCTTTCTTT | CASIGTEAFF
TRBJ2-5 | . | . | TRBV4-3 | TGCGCCAGCAGCCAAGATCTAGGCAGAGAGACCCAGTACTTC | CASSQDLGRETQYF
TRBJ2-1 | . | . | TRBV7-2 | TGTGCCAGCAGCTTAGCACTCAAAGAACTAGCCCAGTTCTTC | CASSLALKELAQFF
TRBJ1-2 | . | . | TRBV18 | TGTGCCAGCTCCTCGGCCAGGGTGGACGGCTACACCTTC | CASSSARVDGYTF
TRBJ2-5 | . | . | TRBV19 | TGTGCCAGTGGTGACCTAGCCTACGGGGAGACCCAGTACTTC | CASGDLAYGETQYF
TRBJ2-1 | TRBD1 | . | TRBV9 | TGTGCCAGCAGCGCCGCGGACAGGGCCATCGAGCAGTTCTTC | CASSAADRAIEQFF
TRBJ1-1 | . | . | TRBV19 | TGTGCCAGTAGTACAGGACTGAACACTGAAGCTTTCTTT | CASSTGLNTEAFF
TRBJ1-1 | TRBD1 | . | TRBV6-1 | TGTGCCAGCAGCCGGGACAGGGTCACTGAAGCTTTCTTT | CASSRDRVTEAFF
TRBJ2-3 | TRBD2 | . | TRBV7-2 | TGTGCCAGCAGCTTAGGCCTAGCGGGAGGCACAGATACGCAGTATTTT | CASSLGLAGGTDTQYF
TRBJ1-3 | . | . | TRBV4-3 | TGCGCCAGCAGCCAGGCCCCGGGACGTAGCTCTGGAAACACCATATATTTT | CASSQAPGRSSGNTIYF
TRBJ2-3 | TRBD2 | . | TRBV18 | TGTGCCAGCTCACCACCTTCTCTAGCGGGAGCCCTTGCGCAGTATTTT | CASSPPSLAGALAQYF
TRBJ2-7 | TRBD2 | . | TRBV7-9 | TGTGCCAGCAGCTTAGGGGGGGGGTGGAAAGAGCAGTACTTC | CASSLGGGWKEQYF